A selection of T cell receptor beta chains follows, all from one sample in a study of chemoradiotherapy in HPV16-positive cancers. The assay was immunoSEQ multiplex PCR, and TCRdb's table has in-frame clones only and misses some. The sample shows 2,500 to 3,000 clones, around 88% of them seen only once. This specimen consisted of tumor tissue, obtained from a patient who underwent chemoradiotherapy. All receptors derive from a human donor with HPV-associated anogenital cancer. Both conserved end residues are part of each CDR3. A D gene is named only where the DNA matches it firmly. Expanded clones get a size class; other rows say once, few or many, or leave the size out.

NA	TRBJ1-1	NA	TRBV20-1	TGCAGTGCTATCTTGAACACTGAAGCTTTCTTT	CSAILNTEAFF
NA	TRBJ2-1	TRBD2	TRBV19	TGTGCCAGTAGCAAGACTAGCGGGGACTACAATGAGCAGTTCTTC	CASSKTSGDYNEQFF
few	TRBJ2-1	TRBD1	TRBV29-1	TGCAGCGTTGAAAGGGACAGCTCCTACAATGAGCAGTTCTTC	CSVERDSSYNEQFF
NA	TRBJ1-2	TRBD1	TRBV23-1	TGCGCCAGCAGTCCCGGGACAGTTGCAAACAGGGTCTATGGCTACACCTTC	CASSPGTVANRVYGYTF
NA	TRBJ2-1	NA	TRBV4-2	TGTGCCAGCAGCCACGGCCCTGTTAGGGGGCAGTTCTTC	CASSHGPVRGQFF
NA	TRBJ2-5	NA	TRBV4-1	TGCGCCAGCAGCCAGGCCCATGGGGTCCAAGAGACCCAGTACTTC	CASSQAHGVQETQYF
NA	TRBJ1-5	NA	TRBV6-4	TGTGCCAGCAGTGACTGGCAGGTGAATAGCAATCAGCCCCAGCATTTT	CASSDWQVNSNQPQHF
NA	TRBJ2-3	NA	TRBV28	TGTGCCAGCAGTCCCGGAGAGCCTAGCACAGATACGCAGTATTTT	CASSPGEPSTDTQYF
once	TRBJ2-7	NA	TRBV4-3	TGCGCCAGCAGCCAAGTTCAAGGACTGAACCAGTACTTC	CASSQVQGLNQYF
once	TRBJ1-2	NA	TRBV5-4	TGTGCCAGCAGCTCAGCTAGGGGCAGCGGGGATGGCTACACCTTC	CASSSARGSGDGYTF
NA	TRBJ1-5	NA	TRBV28	TGTGCCAGCAGTAACCCAACGGTTTTTAGGGCCCAGCATTTT	CASSNPTVFRAQHF
NA	TRBJ2-7	NA	TRBV9	TGTGCCAGCAGCTTTAGTGGGGGAGCCGAGCAGTACTTC	CASSFSGGAEQYF